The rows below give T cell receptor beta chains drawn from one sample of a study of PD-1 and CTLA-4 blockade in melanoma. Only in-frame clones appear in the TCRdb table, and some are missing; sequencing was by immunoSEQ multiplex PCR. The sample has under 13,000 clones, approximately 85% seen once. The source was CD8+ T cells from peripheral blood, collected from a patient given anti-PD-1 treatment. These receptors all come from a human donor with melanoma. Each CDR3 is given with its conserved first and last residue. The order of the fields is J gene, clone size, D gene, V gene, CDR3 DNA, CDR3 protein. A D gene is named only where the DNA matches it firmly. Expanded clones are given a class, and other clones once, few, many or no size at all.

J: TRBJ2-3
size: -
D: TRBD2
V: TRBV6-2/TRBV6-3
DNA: TGTGCCAGCAGTCCCCGGGGGGGCACAGATACGCAGTATTTT
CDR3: CASSPRGGTDTQYF

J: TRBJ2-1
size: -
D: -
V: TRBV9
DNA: TGTGCCAGCAGCGTAGGCGGGGCTTTGTACAATGAGCAGTTCTTC
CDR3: CASSVGGALYNEQFF

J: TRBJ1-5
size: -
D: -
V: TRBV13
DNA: TGTGCCAGCAGCTTCTCAGGAGGGGATCAGCCCCAGCATTTT
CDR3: CASSFSGGDQPQHF

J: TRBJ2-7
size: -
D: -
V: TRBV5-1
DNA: TGCGCCAGCAGCTTGGAGGGCTACGAGCAGTACTTC
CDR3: CASSLEGYEQYF

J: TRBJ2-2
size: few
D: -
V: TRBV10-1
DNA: TGCGCCAGCAGTGAAGCGGTGAACACCGGGGAGCTGTTTTTT
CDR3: CASSEAVNTGELFF

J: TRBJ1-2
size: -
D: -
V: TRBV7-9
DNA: TGTGCCAGCAGCTTAGCGCAAGGGAATGGCTACACCTTC
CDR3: CASSLAQGNGYTF

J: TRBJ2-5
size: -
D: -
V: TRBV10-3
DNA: TGTGCCATCAGTGAAGGACCTCAAGAGACCCAGTACTTC
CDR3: CAISEGPQETQYF

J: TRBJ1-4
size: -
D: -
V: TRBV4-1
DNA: TGCGCCAGCAGCCAGGAGTCTTTCGATGTGGAACTGTTTTTT
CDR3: CASSQESFDVELFF

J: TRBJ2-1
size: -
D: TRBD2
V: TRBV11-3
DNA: TGTGCCAGCAGCTTAGATGGGCTAGCGGGACGTGAGCAGTTCTTC
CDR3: CASSLDGLAGREQFF

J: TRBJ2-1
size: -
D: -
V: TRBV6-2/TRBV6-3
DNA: TGTGCCAGCAGTTTACGCGATGAACACAATGAGCAGTTCTTC
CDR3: CASSLRDEHNEQFF